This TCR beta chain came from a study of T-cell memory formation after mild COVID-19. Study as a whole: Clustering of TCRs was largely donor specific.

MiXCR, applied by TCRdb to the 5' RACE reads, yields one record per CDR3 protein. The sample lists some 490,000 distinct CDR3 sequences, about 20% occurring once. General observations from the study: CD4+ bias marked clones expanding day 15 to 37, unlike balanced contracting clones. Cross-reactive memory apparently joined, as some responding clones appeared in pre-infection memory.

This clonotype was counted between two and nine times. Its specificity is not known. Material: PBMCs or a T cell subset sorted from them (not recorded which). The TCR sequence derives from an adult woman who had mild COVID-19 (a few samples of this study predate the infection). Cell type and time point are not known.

This CDR3 is CASSVDRGFFQPQHF. DNA for the CDR3: TGCGCCAGCAGCGTAGACAGGGGGTTCTTTCAGCCCCAGCATTTT. The chain has TRBV4-3 and TRBJ1-5; TRBD1 agrees at 9 bases. V lost 5 bases to trimming and J lost 6 bases; unmatched junction nucleotides: 8. The CDR3 spans 15 residues. Germline V CDR1 and CDR2: LGHNA, YSLEER.